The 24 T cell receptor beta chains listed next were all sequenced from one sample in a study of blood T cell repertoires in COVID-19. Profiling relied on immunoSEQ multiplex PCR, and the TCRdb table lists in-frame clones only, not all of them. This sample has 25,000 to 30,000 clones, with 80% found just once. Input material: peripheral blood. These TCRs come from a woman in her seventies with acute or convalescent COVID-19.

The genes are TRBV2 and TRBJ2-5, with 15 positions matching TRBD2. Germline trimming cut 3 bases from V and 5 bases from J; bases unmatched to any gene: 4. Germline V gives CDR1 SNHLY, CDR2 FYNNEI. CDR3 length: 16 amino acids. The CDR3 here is CASSDYGLAGGETQYF. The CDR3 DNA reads TGTGCCAGCAGTGATTACGGACTAGCGGGGGGGGAGACCCAGTACTTC. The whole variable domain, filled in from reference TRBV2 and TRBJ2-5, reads EPEVTQTPSHQVTQMGQEVILRCVPISNHLYFYWYRQILGQKVEFLVSFYNNEISEKSEIFDDQFSVERPDGSNFTLKIRSTKLEDSAMYFCASSDYGLAGGETQYFGPGTRLLVL.

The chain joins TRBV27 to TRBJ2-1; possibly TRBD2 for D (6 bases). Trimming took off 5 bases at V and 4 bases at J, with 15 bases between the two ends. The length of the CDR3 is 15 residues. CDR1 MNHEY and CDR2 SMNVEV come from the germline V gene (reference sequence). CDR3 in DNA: TGTGCCAGCAGTACTGTAGCGGTGGGGTACAATGAGCAGTTCTTC. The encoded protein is CASSTVAVGYNEQFF.

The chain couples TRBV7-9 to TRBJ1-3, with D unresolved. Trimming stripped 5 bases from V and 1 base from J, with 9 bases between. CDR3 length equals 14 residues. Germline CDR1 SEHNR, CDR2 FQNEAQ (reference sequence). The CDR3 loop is CASSRGESGNTIYF. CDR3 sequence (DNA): TGTGCCAGCAGCCGCGGCGAATCTGGAAACACCATATATTTT.

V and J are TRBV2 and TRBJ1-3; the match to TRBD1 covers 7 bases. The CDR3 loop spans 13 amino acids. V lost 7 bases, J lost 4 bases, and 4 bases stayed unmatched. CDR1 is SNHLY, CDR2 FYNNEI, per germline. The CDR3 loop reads CASNAGQGNTIYF. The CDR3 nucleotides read TGTGCCAGCAACGCGGGACAGGGAAACACCATATATTTT.

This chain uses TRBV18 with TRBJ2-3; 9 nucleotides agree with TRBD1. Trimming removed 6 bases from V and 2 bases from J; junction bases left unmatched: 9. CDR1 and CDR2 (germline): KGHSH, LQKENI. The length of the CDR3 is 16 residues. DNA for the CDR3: TGTGCCAGCTCCGATAGGGACAGGGTTTCCACAGATACGCAGTATTTT. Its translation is CASSDRDRVSTDTQYF.

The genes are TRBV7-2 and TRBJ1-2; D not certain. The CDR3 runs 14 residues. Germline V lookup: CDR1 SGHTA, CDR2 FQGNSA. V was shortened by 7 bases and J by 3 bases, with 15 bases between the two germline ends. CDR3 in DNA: TGTGCCAGCACTCCGGACGCGGGCTACTATGGCTACACCTTC. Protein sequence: CASTPDAGYYGYTF. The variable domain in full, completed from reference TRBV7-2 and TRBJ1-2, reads GAGVSQSPSNKVTEKGKDVELRCDPISGHTALYWYRQSLGQGLEFLIYFQGNSAPDKSGLPSDRFSAERTGGSVSTLTIQRTQQEDSAVYLCASTPDAGYYGYTFGSGTRLTVV.

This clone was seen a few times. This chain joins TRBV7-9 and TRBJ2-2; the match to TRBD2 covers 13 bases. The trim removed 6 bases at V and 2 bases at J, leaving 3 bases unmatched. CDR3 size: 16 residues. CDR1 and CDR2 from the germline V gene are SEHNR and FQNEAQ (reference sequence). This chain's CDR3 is CASRQGLAGNTGELFF. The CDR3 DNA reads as TGTGCCAGCAGACAGGGACTAGCGGGAAACACCGGGGAGCTGTTTTTT.

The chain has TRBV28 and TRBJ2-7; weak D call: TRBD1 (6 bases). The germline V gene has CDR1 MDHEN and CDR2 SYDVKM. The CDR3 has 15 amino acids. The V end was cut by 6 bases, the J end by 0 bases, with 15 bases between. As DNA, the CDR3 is TGTGCCAGCAGCCCTCTTGGGACATCCTCCTACGAGCAGTACTTC. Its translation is CASSPLGTSSYEQYF.

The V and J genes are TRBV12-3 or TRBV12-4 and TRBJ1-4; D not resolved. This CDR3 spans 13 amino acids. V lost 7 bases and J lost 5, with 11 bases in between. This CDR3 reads CASNENRNEKLFF. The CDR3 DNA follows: TGTGCCAGCAACGAGAATCGGAATGAAAAACTGTTTTTT.

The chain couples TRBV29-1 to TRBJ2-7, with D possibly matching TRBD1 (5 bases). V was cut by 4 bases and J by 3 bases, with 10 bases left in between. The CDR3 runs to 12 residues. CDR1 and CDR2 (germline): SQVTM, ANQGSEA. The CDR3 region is CSVVQGIYEQYF. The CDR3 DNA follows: TGCAGCGTTGTGCAGGGAATCTACGAGCAGTACTTC.

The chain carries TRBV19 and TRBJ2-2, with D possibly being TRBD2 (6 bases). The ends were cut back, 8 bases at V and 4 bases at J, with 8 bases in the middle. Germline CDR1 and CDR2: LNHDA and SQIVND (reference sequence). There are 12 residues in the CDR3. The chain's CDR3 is CASQTSTGELFF. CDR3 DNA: TGTGCCAGTCAGACTAGCACCGGGGAGCTGTTTTTT.

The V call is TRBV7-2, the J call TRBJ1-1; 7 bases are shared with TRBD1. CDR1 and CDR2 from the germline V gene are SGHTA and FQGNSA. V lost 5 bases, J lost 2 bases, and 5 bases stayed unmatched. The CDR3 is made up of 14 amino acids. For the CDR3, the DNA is TGTGCCAGCAGCCTGACAGGGTCTAACACTGAAGCTTTCTTT. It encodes CASSLTGSNTEAFF. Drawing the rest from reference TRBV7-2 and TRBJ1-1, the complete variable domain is GAGVSQSPSNKVTEKGKDVELRCDPISGHTALYWYRQSLGQGLEFLIYFQGNSAPDKSGLPSDRFSAERTGGSVSTLTIQRTQQEDSAVYLCASSLTGSNTEAFFGQGTRLTVV.

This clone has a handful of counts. CDR3 bases: TGTGCCAGCCGAACCGGGACTAGCGACGAGCAGTACTTC. This encodes CASRTGTSDEQYF. The chain employs TRBV10-3 and TRBJ2-7; 10 nucleotides line up with TRBD2. The CDR3 length is 13 residues. V trimming: 10 bases; J trimming: 5 bases; junction bases outside the gene matches: 8. The germline V gene has CDR1 ENHRY and CDR2 SYGVKD.

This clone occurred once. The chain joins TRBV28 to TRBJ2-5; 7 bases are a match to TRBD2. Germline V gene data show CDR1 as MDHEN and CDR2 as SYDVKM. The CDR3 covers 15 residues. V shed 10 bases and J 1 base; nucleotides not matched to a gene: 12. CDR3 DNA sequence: TGTGCCATCGCATCGGGGGGAGGACCCCAAGAGACCCAGTACTTC. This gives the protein CAIASGGGPQETQYF.

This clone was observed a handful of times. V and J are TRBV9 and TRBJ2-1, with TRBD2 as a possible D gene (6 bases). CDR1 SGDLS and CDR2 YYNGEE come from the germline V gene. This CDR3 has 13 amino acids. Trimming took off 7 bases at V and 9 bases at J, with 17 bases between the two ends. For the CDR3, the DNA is TGTGCCAGCCGGGAGCCGCCGGACGGTGAGCAGTTCTTC. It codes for CASREPPDGEQFF.

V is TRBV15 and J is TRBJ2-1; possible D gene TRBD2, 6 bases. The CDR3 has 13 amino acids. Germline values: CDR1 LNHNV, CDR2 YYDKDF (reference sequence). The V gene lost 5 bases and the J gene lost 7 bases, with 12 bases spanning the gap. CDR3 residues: CATSVEGGNEQFF. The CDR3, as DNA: TGTGCCACCAGCGTGGAGGGCGGTAATGAGCAGTTCTTC.

The CDR3 bases are TGTGCCAGCAGTGACACAGGGATACTCCAAGAGACCCAGTACTTC. This translates into CASSDTGILQETQYF. The chain uses TRBV11-2 and TRBJ2-5; TRBD1 might be the D (6 bases). Germline CDR1 SGHAT, CDR2 FQNNGV. V was trimmed by 6 bases and J by 1 base, leaving 15 bases between them. This CDR3 region has 15 residues.

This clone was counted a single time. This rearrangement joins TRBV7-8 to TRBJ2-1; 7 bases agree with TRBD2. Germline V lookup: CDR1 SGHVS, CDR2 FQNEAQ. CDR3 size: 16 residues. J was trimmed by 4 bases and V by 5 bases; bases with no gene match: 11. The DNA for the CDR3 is TGTGCCAGCAGCCGCCGCGGGCGGGAGCCGTACAATGAGCAGTTCTTC. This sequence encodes CASSRRGREPYNEQFF.

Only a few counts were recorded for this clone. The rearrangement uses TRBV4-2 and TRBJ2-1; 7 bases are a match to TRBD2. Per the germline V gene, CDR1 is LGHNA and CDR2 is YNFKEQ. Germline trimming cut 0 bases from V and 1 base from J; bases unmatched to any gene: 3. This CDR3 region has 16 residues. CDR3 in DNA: TGTGCCAGCAGCCAAGATACTAGCGTATCCTACAATGAGCAGTTCTTC. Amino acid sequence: CASSQDTSVSYNEQFF.

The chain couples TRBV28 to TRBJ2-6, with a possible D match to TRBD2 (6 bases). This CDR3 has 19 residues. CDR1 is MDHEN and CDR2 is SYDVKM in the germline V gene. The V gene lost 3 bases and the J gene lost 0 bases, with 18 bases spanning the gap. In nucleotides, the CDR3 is TGTGCCAGCAGTTTGGCGGGGTTCGGGGCGAGCTCTGGGGCCAACGTCCTGACTTTC. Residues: CASSLAGFGASSGANVLTF. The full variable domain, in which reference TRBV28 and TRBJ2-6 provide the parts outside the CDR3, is DVKVTQSSRYLVKRTGEKVFLECVQDMDHENMFWYRQDPGLGLRLIYFSYDVKMKEKGDIPEGYSVSREKKERFSLILESASTNQTSMYLCASSLAGFGASSGANVLTFGAGSRLTVL.

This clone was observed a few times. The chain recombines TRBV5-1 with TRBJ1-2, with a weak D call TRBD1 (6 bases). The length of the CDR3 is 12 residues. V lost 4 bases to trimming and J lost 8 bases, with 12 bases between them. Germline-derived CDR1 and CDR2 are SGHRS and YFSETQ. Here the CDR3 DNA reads TGCGCCAGCAGCCTAACAGGGTCCGGCTACACCTTC. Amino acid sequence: CASSLTGSGYTF.

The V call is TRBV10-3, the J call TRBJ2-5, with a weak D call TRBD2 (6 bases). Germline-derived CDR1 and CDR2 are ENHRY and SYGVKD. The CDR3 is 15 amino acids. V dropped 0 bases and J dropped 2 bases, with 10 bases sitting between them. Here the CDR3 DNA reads TGTGCCATCAGTGAGTCGTTGACTAGGCAAGAGACCCAGTACTTC. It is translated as CAISESLTRQETQYF.

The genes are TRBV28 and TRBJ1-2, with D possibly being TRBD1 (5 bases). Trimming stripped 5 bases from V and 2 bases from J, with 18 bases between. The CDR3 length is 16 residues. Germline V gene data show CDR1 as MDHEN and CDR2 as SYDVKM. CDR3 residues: CASSLTGPGSNYGYTF. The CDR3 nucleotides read TGTGCCAGCAGTCTTACCGGGCCAGGGTCGAACTATGGCTACACCTTC.

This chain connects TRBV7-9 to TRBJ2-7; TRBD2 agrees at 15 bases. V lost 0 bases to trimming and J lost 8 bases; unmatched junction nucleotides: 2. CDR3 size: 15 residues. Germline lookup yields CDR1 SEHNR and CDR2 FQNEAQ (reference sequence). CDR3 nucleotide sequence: TGTGCCAGCAGCTTAGCCGGGACTAGCGGGAGGAAGCAGTACTTC. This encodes CASSLAGTSGRKQYF. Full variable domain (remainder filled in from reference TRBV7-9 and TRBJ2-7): DTGVSQNPRHKITKRGQNVTFRCDPISEHNRLYWYRQTLGQGPEFLTYFQNEAQLEKSRLLSDRFSAERPKGSFSTLEIQRTEQGDSAMYLCASSLAGTSGRKQYFGPGTRLTVT.